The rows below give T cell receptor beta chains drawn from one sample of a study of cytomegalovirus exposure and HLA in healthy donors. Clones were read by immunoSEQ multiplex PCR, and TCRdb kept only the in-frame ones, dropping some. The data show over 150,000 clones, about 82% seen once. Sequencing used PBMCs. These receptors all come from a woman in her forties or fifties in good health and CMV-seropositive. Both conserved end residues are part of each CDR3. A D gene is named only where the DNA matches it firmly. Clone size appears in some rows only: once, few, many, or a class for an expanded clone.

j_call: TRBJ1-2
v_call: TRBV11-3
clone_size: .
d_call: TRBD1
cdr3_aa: CASSSGGDRSYGYTF
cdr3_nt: TGTGCCAGCAGCTCCGGCGGGGACAGAAGTTATGGCTACACCTTC

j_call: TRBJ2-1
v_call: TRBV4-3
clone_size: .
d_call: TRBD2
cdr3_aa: CASSRTSGAPSYNEQFF
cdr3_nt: TGCGCCAGCAGCCGGACTAGCGGGGCGCCCTCCTACAATGAGCAGTTCTTC

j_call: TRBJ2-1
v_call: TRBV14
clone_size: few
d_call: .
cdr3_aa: CASSQGPGTSYNEQFF
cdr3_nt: TGTGCCAGCAGCCAAGGACCGGGAACTAGCTACAATGAGCAGTTCTTC

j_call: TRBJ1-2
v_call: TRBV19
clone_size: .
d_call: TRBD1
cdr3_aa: CASSIVKGQGNYGYTF
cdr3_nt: TGTGCCAGTAGTATAGTAAAGGGACAGGGGAACTATGGCTACACCTTC

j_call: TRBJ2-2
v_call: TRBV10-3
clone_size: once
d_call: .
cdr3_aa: CAISASLPANTGELFF
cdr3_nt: TGTGCCATCAGCGCCTCACTACCAGCGAACACCGGGGAGCTGTTTTTT

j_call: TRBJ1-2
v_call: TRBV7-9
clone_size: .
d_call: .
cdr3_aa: CASSSGGSRALGGYTF
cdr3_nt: TGTGCCAGCAGCTCTGGGGGGAGCAGGGCCCTAGGCGGCTACACCTTC

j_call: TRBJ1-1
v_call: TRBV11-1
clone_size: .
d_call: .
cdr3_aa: CASSQYPLRLTGNTEAFF
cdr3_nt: TGTGCCAGCAGCCAATACCCCTTGCGCCTGACAGGGAACACTGAAGCTTTCTTT

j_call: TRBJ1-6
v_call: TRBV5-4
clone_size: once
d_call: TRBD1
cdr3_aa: CASSLSGQPNSPLHF
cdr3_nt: TGTGCCAGCAGCTTATCGGGACAGCCTAATTCACCCCTCCACTTT

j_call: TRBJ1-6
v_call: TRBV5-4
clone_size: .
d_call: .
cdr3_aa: CASSLGANSYNSPLHF
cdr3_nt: TGTGCCAGCAGCTTGGGGGCAAACTCCTATAATTCACCCCTCCACTTT

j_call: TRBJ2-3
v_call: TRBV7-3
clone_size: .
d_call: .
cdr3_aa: CASSFFQDTQYF
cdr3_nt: TGTGCCAGCAGCTTTTTCCAAGATACGCAGTATTTT

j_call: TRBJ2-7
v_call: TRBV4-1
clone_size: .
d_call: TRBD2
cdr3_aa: CASSLGLAGVGEQYF
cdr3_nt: TGCGCCAGCAGCCTAGGACTAGCGGGAGTAGGTGAGCAGTACTTC

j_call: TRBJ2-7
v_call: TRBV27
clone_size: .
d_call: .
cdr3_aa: CASSRQPLSYEQYF
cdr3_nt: TGTGCCAGCAGTCGACAGCCTCTATCCTACGAGCAGTACTTC

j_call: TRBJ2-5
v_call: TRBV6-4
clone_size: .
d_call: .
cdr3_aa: CASSEDQGSWETQYF
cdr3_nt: TGTGCCAGCAGTGAAGATCAGGGGTCTTGGGAGACCCAGTACTTC

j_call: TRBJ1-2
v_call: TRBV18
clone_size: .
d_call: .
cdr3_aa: CASSPGSQQDTF
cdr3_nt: TGTGCCAGCTCACCAGGGTCCCAGCAGGACACCTTC

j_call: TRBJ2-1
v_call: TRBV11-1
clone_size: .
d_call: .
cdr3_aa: CASSSTEGGNEQFF
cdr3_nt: TGTGCCAGCAGCTCGACGGAGGGAGGCAATGAGCAGTTCTTC

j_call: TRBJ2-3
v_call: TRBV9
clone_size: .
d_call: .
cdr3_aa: CASSEGQGLSTDTQYF
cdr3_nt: TGTGCCAGCAGCGAGGGGCAGGGGTTAAGCACAGATACGCAGTATTTT

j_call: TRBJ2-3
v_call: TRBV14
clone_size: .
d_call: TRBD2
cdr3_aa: CASRSGLAGADTQYF
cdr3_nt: TGTGCCAGCAGATCTGGACTAGCGGGAGCAGATACGCAGTATTTT

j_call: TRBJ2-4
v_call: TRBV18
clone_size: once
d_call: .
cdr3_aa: CASSPRSGESIQYF
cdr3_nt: TGTGCCAGCTCACCAAGATCAGGGGAGAGCATTCAGTACTTC

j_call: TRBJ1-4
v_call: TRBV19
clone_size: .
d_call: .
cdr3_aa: CASSTRGWNEKLFF
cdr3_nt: TGTGCCAGTAGTACCCGGGGTTGGAATGAAAAACTGTTTTTT

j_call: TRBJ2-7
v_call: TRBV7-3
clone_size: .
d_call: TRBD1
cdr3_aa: CASSLDRGPYEQYF
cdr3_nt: TGTGCCAGCAGCTTGGACAGGGGTCCTTACGAGCAGTACTTC

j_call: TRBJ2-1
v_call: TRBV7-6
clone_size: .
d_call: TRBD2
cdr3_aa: CASSFRNSGRTEQFF
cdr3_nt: TGTGCCAGCAGTTTCAGAAATAGCGGGAGGACTGAGCAGTTCTTC

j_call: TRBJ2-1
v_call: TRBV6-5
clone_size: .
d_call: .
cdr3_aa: CASSYSARSSYNEQFF
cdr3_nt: TGTGCCAGCAGTTACTCAGCGCGGTCGTCCTACAATGAGCAGTTCTTC

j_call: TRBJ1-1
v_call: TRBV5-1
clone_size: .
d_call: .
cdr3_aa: CASSITSNTEAFF
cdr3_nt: TGCGCCAGCAGTATTACATCGAACACTGAAGCTTTCTTT

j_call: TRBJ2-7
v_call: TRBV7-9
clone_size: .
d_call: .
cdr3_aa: CASSRGHEQYF
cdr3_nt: TGTGCCAGCAGCAGGGGTCACGAGCAGTACTTC

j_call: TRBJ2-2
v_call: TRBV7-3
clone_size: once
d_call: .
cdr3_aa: CASSLRQRNTGELFF
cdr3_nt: TGTGCCAGCAGCTTACGACAGAGGAACACCGGGGAGCTGTTTTTT

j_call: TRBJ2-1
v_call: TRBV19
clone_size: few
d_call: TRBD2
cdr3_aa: CASSPIAGGYNEQFF
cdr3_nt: TGTGCCAGTAGCCCAATAGCGGGGGGCTACAATGAGCAGTTCTTC

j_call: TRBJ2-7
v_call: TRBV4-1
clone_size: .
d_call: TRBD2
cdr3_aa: CASSPATSGGPEFDEQYF
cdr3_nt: TGCGCCAGCAGCCCAGCGACTAGCGGGGGGCCGGAGTTTGACGAGCAGTACTTC

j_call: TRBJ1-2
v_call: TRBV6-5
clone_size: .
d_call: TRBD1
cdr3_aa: CASSRWTGGYGYTF
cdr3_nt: TGTGCCAGCAGTCGTTGGACAGGAGGCTATGGCTACACCTTC

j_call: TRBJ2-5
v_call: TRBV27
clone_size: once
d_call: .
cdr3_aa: CASRPGQGLMWGQETQYF
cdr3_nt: TGTGCCAGCAGGCCTGGCCAGGGGCTCATGTGGGGACAAGAGACCCAGTACTTC

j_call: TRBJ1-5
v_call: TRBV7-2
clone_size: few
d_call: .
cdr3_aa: CASSLEAGASQPQHF
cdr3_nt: TGTGCCAGCAGCTTAGAGGCGGGGGCGAGTCAGCCCCAGCATTTT

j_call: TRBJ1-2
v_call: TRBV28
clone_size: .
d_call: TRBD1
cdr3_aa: CASSLRDRKRVGYTF
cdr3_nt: TGTGCCAGCAGTCTCCGGGACAGGAAAAGGGTTGGCTACACCTTC

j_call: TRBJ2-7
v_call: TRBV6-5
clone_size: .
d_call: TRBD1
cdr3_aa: CASTSGQPSAEQYF
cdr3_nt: TGTGCCAGCACCTCGGGACAGCCGTCGGCCGAGCAGTACTTC

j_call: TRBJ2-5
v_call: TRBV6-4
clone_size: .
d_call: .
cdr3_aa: CASRKGQIQETQYF
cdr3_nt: TGTGCCAGCAGGAAAGGACAGATACAAGAGACCCAGTACTTC

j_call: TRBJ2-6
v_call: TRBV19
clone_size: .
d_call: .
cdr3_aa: CASSIRGSGANVLTF
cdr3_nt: TGTGCCAGTAGTATAAGGGGATCTGGGGCCAACGTCCTGACTTTC

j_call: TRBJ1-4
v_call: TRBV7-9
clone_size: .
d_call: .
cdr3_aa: CASSLWAPTNEKLFF
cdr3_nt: TGTGCCAGCAGCTTATGGGCTCCAACTAATGAAAAACTGTTTTTT

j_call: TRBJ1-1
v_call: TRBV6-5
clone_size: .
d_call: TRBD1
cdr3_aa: CASTDRGGTEAFF
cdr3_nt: TGTGCCAGCACCGACAGGGGCGGAACTGAAGCTTTCTTT

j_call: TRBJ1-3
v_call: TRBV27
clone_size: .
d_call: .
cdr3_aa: CASSSTAYSGNTIYF
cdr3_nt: TGTGCCAGCAGTTCGACAGCCTACTCTGGAAACACCATATATTTT

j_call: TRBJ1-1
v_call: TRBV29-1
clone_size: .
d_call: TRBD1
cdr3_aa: CSASTGMNTEAFF
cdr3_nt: TGCAGCGCTTCGACAGGGATGAACACTGAAGCTTTCTTT

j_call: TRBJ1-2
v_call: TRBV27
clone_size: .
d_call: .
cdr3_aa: CASSPQAKNYGYTF
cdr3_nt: TGTGCCAGCAGCCCACAGGCTAAGAACTATGGCTACACCTTC

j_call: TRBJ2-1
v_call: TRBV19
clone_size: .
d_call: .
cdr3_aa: CASSPQAPNNEQFF
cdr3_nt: TGTGCCAGTAGTCCCCAGGCACCCAACAATGAGCAGTTCTTC

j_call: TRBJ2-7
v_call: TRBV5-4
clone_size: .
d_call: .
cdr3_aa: CASSLDLGSEQYF
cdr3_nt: TGTGCCAGCAGCTTGGACTTAGGGAGCGAGCAGTACTTC

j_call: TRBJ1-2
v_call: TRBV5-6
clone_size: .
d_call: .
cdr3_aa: CASSLGGASYGYTF
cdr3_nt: TGTGCCAGCAGCTTGGGCGGGGCTTCCTATGGCTACACCTTC

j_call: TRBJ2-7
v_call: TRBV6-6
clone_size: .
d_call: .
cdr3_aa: CASSYSDTPYEQYF
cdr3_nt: TGTGCCAGCAGTTACTCGGACACCCCCTACGAGCAGTACTTC

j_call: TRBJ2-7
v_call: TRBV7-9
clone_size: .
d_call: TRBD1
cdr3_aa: CASSPGTAEQYF
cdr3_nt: TGTGCCAGCAGCCCCGGGACAGCCGAGCAGTACTTC

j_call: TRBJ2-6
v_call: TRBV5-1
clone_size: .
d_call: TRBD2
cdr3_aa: CASSAGGGPGANVLTF
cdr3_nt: TGCGCCAGCAGCGCCGGCGGGGGGCCTGGGGCCAACGTCCTGACTTTC

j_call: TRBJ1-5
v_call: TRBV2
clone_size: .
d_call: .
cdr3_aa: CASSDQGLGQPQHF
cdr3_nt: TGTGCCAGCAGTGACCAGGGCCTGGGTCAGCCCCAGCATTTT

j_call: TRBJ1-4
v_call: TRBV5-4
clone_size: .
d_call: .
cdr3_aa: CASSLTVANEKLFF
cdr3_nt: TGTGCCAGCAGCTTGACGGTAGCTAATGAAAAACTGTTTTTT

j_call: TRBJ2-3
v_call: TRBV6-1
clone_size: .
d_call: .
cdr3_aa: CASHFSTDTQYF
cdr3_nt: TGTGCCAGCCACTTCAGCACAGATACGCAGTATTTT

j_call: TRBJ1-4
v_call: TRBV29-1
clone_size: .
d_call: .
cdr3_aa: CSVGSQANEKLFF
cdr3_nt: TGCAGCGTTGGGTCCCAGGCTAATGAAAAACTGTTTTTT

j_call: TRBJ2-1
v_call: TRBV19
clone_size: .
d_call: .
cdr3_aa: CASRGGALSSYNEQFF
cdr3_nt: TGTGCCAGTAGAGGCGGCGCCCTTAGCTCCTACAATGAGCAGTTCTTC

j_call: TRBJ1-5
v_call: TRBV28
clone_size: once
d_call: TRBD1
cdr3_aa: CASSSPGGSQPQHF
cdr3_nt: TGTGCCAGCAGTTCTCCAGGGGGCAGTCAGCCCCAGCATTTT

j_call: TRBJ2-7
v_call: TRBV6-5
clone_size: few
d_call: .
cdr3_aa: CASSYSWSPSRSEQYF
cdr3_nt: TGTGCCAGCAGTTACTCGTGGTCCCCGAGTCGCTCCGAGCAGTACTTC

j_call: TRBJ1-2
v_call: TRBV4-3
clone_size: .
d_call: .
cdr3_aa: CASSQGVSSGGYTF
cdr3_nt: TGCGCCAGCAGCCAAGGAGTCAGTTCGGGGGGCTACACCTTC

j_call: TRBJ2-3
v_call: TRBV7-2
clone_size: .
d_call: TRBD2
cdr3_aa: CASSFGTSYSDTQYF
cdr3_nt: TGTGCCAGCAGCTTCGGGACTAGCTATTCAGATACGCAGTATTTT

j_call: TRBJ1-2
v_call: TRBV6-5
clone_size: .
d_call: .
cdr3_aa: CASRPQGTGYGYTF
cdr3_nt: TGTGCCAGCAGACCCCAGGGAACTGGGTATGGCTACACCTTC